This TCR beta chain appears in the sequencing data of a study of T-cell memory formation after mild COVID-19. Trimming took off 3 bases at V and 7 bases at J, with 20 bases between the two ends. Germline CDR1 and CDR2: SGHRS and YFSETQ. The CDR3 has 15 amino acids. There are many counts of this clonotype. MiXCR, applied by TCRdb to the 5' RACE reads, yields one record per CDR3 protein. The sample lists about 500,000 distinct CDR3 sequences; roughly 21% were seen once. The gene calls are TRBV5-1 and TRBJ2-7, with no clear D. This clonotype was sampled from an adult woman who had mild COVID-19 (a few samples of this study predate the infection). Cell type and time point are not known. Material: PBMCs or a T cell subset sorted from them (not recorded which). CDR3 region: CASSYSRTGLSEQYF. The CDR3 DNA sequence: TGCGCCAGCAGCTATTCCCGGACCGGGTTGAGTGAGCAGTACTTC.